Listed below are T cell receptor beta chains from one sample, sequenced in a study of T-cell reconstitution after alpha-beta-depleted transplantation in children. MiXCR was run by TCRdb on the PCR reads, yielding one entry per CDR3 protein. Seen here are just under 350,000 distinct CDR3 sequences, about 17% observed once, and the top ten hold around two fifths. Source: PBMCs, mostly from graft donor cells, taken 360 days after TCRalphabeta/CD19-depleted stem cell transplant. These receptors were obtained from a male patient aged 2 to 9 who had a stem cell transplant for acute lymphoblastic leukemia, so the T cells may come from the graft donor. Each CDR3 is given with its conserved first and last residue. D genes are given only for firm matches. The size of a clone is reported for some rows only, either as once, few or many, or as a class for expanded clones.

V: TRBV20-1; size: few; J: TRBJ2-3; D: TRBD1; DNA: TGCAGTGCTCAACTACCGGGACAGGGGAAAGGGCCAGATACGCAGTATTTT; CDR3: CSAQLPGQGKGPDTQYF
V: TRBV11-1; size: few; J: TRBJ2-2; D: TRBD1; DNA: TGTGCCAGCAGCTTAGCGGAATTCAGGGGGCGGAATGGTGGGACCGGGGAGCTGTTTTTT; CDR3: CASSLAEFRGRNGGTGELFF
V: TRBV20-1; size: NA; J: TRBJ1-1; D: NA; DNA: TGCAGTGCTAGCGGGGGGAGGGGGAGGGGCACTGAAGCTTTCTTT; CDR3: CSASGGRGRGTEAFF
V: TRBV20-1; size: few; J: TRBJ2-7; D: NA; DNA: TGCAGTGCTCTCGGGGATTTCAGGGGGGTCTACGAGCAGTACTTC; CDR3: CSALGDFRGVYEQYF
V: TRBV5-1; size: few; J: TRBJ2-5; D: TRBD2; DNA: TGCGCCAGCAGCTTGATGTCGGGGGGGAGCCGGGAGACCCAGTACTTC; CDR3: CASSLMSGGSRETQYF
V: TRBV7-6; size: many; J: TRBJ2-7; D: NA; DNA: TGTGCCAGCAGCTTACAGGGCTTCTACGAGCAGTACTTC; CDR3: CASSLQGFYEQYF
V: TRBV7-3; size: few; J: TRBJ2-1; D: TRBD2; DNA: TGTGCCAGCAGCTTAATTGGTGGGGCCACTAGCGGGAGAAGAGATGAGCAGTTCTTC; CDR3: CASSLIGGATSGRRDEQFF
V: TRBV5-1; size: few; J: TRBJ2-7; D: NA; DNA: TGCGCCAGCAGCTTGGATCTGGGGATCTACGAGCAGTACTTC; CDR3: CASSLDLGIYEQYF
V: TRBV15; size: few; J: TRBJ2-3; D: NA; DNA: TGTGCCACCAGCTTAATGGCGGGGCTCACAGATACGCAGTATTTT; CDR3: CATSLMAGLTDTQYF
V: TRBV4-1; size: NA; J: TRBJ2-1; D: NA; DNA: TGCGCCAGCAGCCAAGATGCGGTTGACAATGAGCAGTTCTTC; CDR3: CASSQDAVDNEQFF
V: TRBV15; size: few; J: TRBJ1-2; D: NA; DNA: TGTGCCACCAGCAGTGGAGGGCCTAGTGGCTACACCTTC; CDR3: CATSSGGPSGYTF
V: TRBV5-1; size: NA; J: TRBJ2-7; D: TRBD2; DNA: TGCGCCAGCAGCTCGGCGATGGGACTAGCCGGGGACTACGAGCAGTACTTC; CDR3: CASSSAMGLAGDYEQYF
V: TRBV7-4; size: NA; J: TRBJ2-1; D: NA; DNA: TGTGCCAGCAGCTTTAGCGGACAGAGGAACAATGAGCAGTTCTTC; CDR3: CASSFSGQRNNEQFF
V: TRBV29-1; size: NA; J: TRBJ1-2; D: NA; DNA: TGCAGCGTTGAAGAAGGAGGAGGGGAAGGCTACACCTTC; CDR3: CSVEEGGGEGYTF
V: TRBV29-1; size: many; J: TRBJ2-3; D: TRBD2; DNA: TGCAGCGTTGCGCTAGCGGGACGACCAGATACGCAGTATTTT; CDR3: CSVALAGRPDTQYF